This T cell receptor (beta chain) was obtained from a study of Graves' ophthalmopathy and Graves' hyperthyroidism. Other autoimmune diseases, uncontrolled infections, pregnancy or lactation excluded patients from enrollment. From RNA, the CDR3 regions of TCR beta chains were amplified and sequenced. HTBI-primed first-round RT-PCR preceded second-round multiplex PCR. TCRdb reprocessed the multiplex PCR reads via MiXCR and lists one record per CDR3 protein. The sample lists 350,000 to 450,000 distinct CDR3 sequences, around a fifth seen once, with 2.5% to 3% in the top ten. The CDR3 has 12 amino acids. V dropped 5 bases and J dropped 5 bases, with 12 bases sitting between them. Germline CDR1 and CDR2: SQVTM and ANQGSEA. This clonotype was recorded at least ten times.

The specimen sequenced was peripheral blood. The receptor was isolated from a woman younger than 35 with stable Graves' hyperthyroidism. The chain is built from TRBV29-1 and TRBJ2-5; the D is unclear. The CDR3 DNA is TGCAGCGTTAGAGTCCCTAAGGAGACCCAGTACTTC. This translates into CSVRVPKETQYF.